Presented here are 21 T cell receptor beta chains from one specimen sequenced in a study of blood T cell repertoires in COVID-19. Sequencing was performed with immunoSEQ multiplex PCR; in TCRdb, only in-frame clones are kept and a portion is missing. Of 95,000 to 120,000 clones detected, approximately 80% appear once; the ten largest clones hold less than 5%. Material: peripheral blood. These receptors were collected from a woman in her 70s with acute or convalescent COVID-19.

This chain connects TRBV28 to TRBJ1-5, with a tentative D call TRBD1 (5 bases). CDR3 length equals 16 residues. V gave up 6 bases and J gave up 1 base, with 16 bases separating them. The germline V gene encodes CDR1 MDHEN and CDR2 SYDVKM. The chain's CDR3 is CASRGALKESNQPQHF. CDR3 in DNA: TGTGCCAGCAGAGGGGCCCTGAAGGAGAGCAATCAGCCCCAGCATTTT.

The V gene is TRBV24-1, the J gene TRBJ2-3; weak D call: TRBD1 (6 bases). Germline V lookup: CDR1 KGHDR, CDR2 SFDVKD. This CDR3 is built from 15 residues. V lost 4 bases and J lost 0, with 10 bases in between. The chain's CDR3 is CATSESGTSTDTQYF. The CDR3 bases are TGTGCCACCAGTGAGTCCGGGACAAGCACAGATACGCAGTATTTT.

A single count supports this clone. V and J are TRBV5-6 and TRBJ1-5; D gene ambiguous. With 0 bases removed from V and 4 bases from J, the gap between germline ends came to 11 bases. Germline CDR1 is SGHDT and CDR2 is YYEEEE. This CDR3 comprises 15 residues. The DNA of the CDR3 is TGTGCCAGCAGCTTGGGTCCACAGATTAATCAGCCCCAGCATTTT. Protein: CASSLGPQINQPQHF. The variable domain in full, with the rest retrieved from reference TRBV5-6 and TRBJ1-5, is DAGVTQSPTHLIKTRGQQVTLRCSPKSGHDTVSWYQQALGQGPQFIFQYYEEEERQRGNFPDRFSGHQFPNYSSELNVNALLLGDSALYLCASSLGPQINQPQHFGDGTRLSIL.

The chain recombines TRBV28 with TRBJ2-3, with 9 positions matching TRBD1. The CDR3 has 14 amino acids. CDR1 and CDR2 (germline): MDHEN, SYDVKM. V lost 10 bases, J lost 2 bases, and 7 bases stayed unmatched. CDR3 sequence: CATTGTGHTDTQYF. The CDR3 DNA sequence: TGTGCCACGACCGGGACAGGGCACACAGATACGCAGTATTTT. Full variable domain (missing parts from reference TRBV28 and TRBJ2-3): DVKVTQSSRYLVKRTGEKVFLECVQDMDHENMFWYRQDPGLGLRLIYFSYDVKMKEKGDIPEGYSVSREKKERFSLILESASTNQTSMYLCATTGTGHTDTQYFGPGTRLTVL.

To note about this clone: The same CDR3 can be traced to other DNA sequences in this sample. V gene TRBV2 combines with J gene TRBJ2-2; 8 nucleotides line up with TRBD1. Unmatched junction bases numbered 2, after V lost 6 bases and J lost 2 bases. The CDR3 totals 14 residues. Looked up from germline, CDR1 is SNHLY and CDR2 is FYNNEI. The CDR3 nucleotides read TGTGCCAGCAGCGGGACAGGAAACACCGGGGAGCTGTTTTTT. This gives the protein CASSGTGNTGELFF.

The chain joins TRBV6-5 to TRBJ2-6, with D possibly matching TRBD1 (5 bases). The CDR3 is made up of 15 amino acids. Germline CDR1 and CDR2: MNHEY and SVGAGI. V gave up 2 bases and J gave up 4 bases, with 9 bases separating them. The CDR3 coding sequence is TGTGCCAGCAGTTACGCAGGGTCGGGGGCCAACGTCCTGACTTTC. Protein product: CASSYAGSGANVLTF.

The genes are TRBV12-3 or TRBV12-4 and TRBJ2-7, with D tentatively TRBD1 (5 bases). This CDR3 is 13 amino acids long. V dropped 4 bases and J dropped 3 bases, with 10 bases sitting between them. This chain's CDR3 is CASSWTPDYEQYF. CDR3 bases: TGTGCCAGCAGTTGGACACCTGACTACGAGCAGTACTTC.

CDR3 DNA sequence: TGCGCCAGCAGCCAATGGCGGGACAGTCGTAACTATGGCTACACCTTC. It specifies CASSQWRDSRNYGYTF. The V gene is TRBV4-3, the J gene TRBJ1-2, with TRBD1 matching 7 bases. CDR3 length: 16 amino acids. Germline V gene lookup returns CDR1 LGHNA and CDR2 YSLEER. J was trimmed by 1 base and V by 2 bases; bases with no gene match: 7.

This clone was seen more than once but under ten times. This sequence joins TRBV7-9 and TRBJ2-5; D ambiguous. V gave up 4 bases and J gave up 3 bases, with 3 bases separating them. This CDR3 has 11 residues. Germline CDR1 is SEHNR and CDR2 is FQNEAQ (reference sequence). CDR3 in DNA: TGTGCCAGCAGCTCTGAAGAGACCCAGTACTTC. Protein sequence: CASSSEETQYF.

This sequence joins TRBV21-1 and TRBJ2-7; TRBD1, the D gene given by the table, was not confirmed from the DNA. TRBV21-1 is listed as a pseudogene. This CDR3 is built from 14 residues. The CDR3 region is CASSKVRHSYEQYV. The CDR3 region has the DNA TGTGCCAGCAGCAAAGTTAGACACAGCTACGAGCAGTACGTC.

In this sample, this clone turned up once. V is TRBV2 and J is TRBJ2-5; the match to TRBD2 covers 13 bases. Unmatched junction bases numbered 15, after V lost 6 bases and J lost 2 bases. The CDR3 runs to 19 residues. Germline assignment: CDR1 SNHLY and CDR2 FYNNEI. This CDR3 is CASSDPFTGTSGAQETQYF. CDR3 nucleotides: TGTGCCAGCAGCGATCCATTCACCGGGACTAGCGGGGCACAAGAGACCCAGTACTTC.

The V gene is TRBV6-5, the J gene TRBJ1-1, with TRBD1 matching 7 bases. Trimming took 2 bases from V and 4 from J; bases not matched to a gene: 4. The germline V gene encodes CDR1 MNHEY and CDR2 SVGAGI. The length of the CDR3 is 14 residues. The CDR3 region is CASSYRQGSTEAFF. The CDR3 DNA reads TGTGCCAGCAGTTACCGACAGGGATCCACTGAAGCTTTCTTT.

The gene calls are TRBV5-8 and TRBJ2-5; TRBD1 agrees at 8 bases. CDR1 is SGHTS and CDR2 is YDEGEE in the germline V gene. Trimming removed 4 bases from V and 1 base from J; junction bases left unmatched: 15. The length of the CDR3 is 18 residues. The DNA of the CDR3 is TGTGCCAGCAGCGCCGGACAGGGACGGGTAGGGTCCCAAGAGACCCAGTACTTC. It codes for CASSAGQGRVGSQETQYF.

V gene TRBV2 combines with J gene TRBJ1-5; 9 positions match TRBD1. Trimming removed 6 bases from V and 2 bases from J; junction bases left unmatched: 14. Germline assignment: CDR1 SNHLY and CDR2 FYNNEI. CDR3 length: 18 residues. The CDR3 nucleotides are TGTGCCAGCAGGGGGACAGGGCAAGGGGTGGGGCGCAATCAGCCCCAGCATTTT. Translation gives CASRGTGQGVGRNQPQHF. Variable domain in full (rest from reference TRBV2 and TRBJ1-5): EPEVTQTPSHQVTQMGQEVILRCVPISNHLYFYWYRQILGQKVEFLVSFYNNEISEKSEIFDDQFSVERPDGSNFTLKIRSTKLEDSAMYFCASRGTGQGVGRNQPQHFGDGTRLSIL.

The V gene is TRBV6-2 or TRBV6-3, the J gene TRBJ1-5; TRBD1 is a possible D gene (5 bases). In germline, CDR1 is MNHEY, CDR2 SVGEGT. Trimming stripped 6 bases from V and 7 bases from J, with 19 bases between. There are 15 residues in the CDR3. The CDR3 sequence: CASSHAGGGGQPQHF. DNA of the CDR3: TGTGCCAGCAGCCATGCGGGGGGGGGTGGCCAGCCCCAGCATTTT.

The gene calls are TRBV7-9 and TRBJ1-6; D remains unclear. The CDR3 extends over 12 amino acids. Germline V lookup: CDR1 SEHNR, CDR2 FQNEAQ (reference sequence). V lost 6 bases and J 9 bases, leaving 9 bases between the germline ends. The DNA of the CDR3 is TGTGCCAGCAGTCGCGATCGTTCACCCCTCCACTTT. Amino acid sequence: CASSRDRSPLHF.

J is TRBJ1-6 and V is TRBV7-2; D perhaps matches TRBD1 (5 bases). V was shortened by 2 bases and J by 7 bases, with 9 bases between the two germline ends. The V gene's germline CDR1 is SGHTA and CDR2 FQGNSA. The CDR3 sequence is 14 residues long. In nucleotides, the CDR3 is TGTGCCAGCAGCTTAACAGGTTACAATTCACCCCTCCACTTT. Amino acids: CASSLTGYNSPLHF.

The V gene is TRBV21-1, the J gene TRBJ2-6; the table's D gene call, TRBD2, was not cross checked with the DNA. TRBV21-1 is designated a pseudogene. The CDR3 extends over 14 amino acids. CDR3 loop: CASSTPSGANVLTF. DNA for the CDR3: TGTGCCAGCAGCACCCCTTCTGGGGCCAACGTCCTGACTTTC.

This clone was recorded a few times. DNA for the CDR3: TGTGCCAGCAGTGTCGATGGGAGGATGAACACTGAAGCTTTCTTT. Translation gives CASSVDGRMNTEAFF. The chain has TRBV28 and TRBJ1-1; no definite D call. Germline V gene data show CDR1 as MDHEN and CDR2 as SYDVKM. Trimming cost V 5 bases and J 0 bases, with 13 bases left between them. CDR3 length: 15 residues.

The V and J genes are TRBV19 and TRBJ1-5; a weak D match, TRBD1 (6 bases). CDR3 length: 16 amino acids. Germline CDR1 LNHDA, CDR2 SQIVND (reference sequence). Trimming pared 3 bases from V and 7 bases from J, leaving 19 bases between. The DNA of the CDR3 is TGTGCCAGTAGTATCTCTCCAGGGGTTCCCGACCAGCCCCAGCATTTT. Amino acids: CASSISPGVPDQPQHF.

The rearrangement joins TRBV18 to TRBJ2-7; D may be TRBD2 (6 bases). CDR1 is KGHSH, CDR2 LQKENI, per germline. V was shortened by 5 bases and J by 6 bases, with 11 bases between the two germline ends. The CDR3 runs 12 residues. CDR3 protein: CASSWAGGEQYF. The CDR3 DNA follows: TGTGCCAGCTCATGGGCCGGGGGCGAGCAGTACTTC.